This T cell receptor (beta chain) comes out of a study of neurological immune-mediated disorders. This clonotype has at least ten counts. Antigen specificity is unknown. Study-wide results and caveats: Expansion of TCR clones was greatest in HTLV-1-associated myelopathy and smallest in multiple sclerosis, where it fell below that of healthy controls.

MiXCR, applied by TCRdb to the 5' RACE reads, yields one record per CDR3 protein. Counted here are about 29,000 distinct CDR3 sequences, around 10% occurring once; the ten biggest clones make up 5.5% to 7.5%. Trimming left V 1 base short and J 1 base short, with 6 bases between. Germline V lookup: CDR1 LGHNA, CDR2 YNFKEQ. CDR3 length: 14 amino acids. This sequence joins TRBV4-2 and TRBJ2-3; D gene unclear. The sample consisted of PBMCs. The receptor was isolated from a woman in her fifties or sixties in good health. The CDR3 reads CASSQVEGTDTQYF. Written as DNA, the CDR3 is TGTGCCAGCAGCCAAGTAGAGGGCACAGATACGCAGTATTTT.